This T cell receptor beta chain is from a study of CD8 T cells in ankylosing spondylitis. The germline gives CDR1 MNHNS, CDR2 SASEGT. This CDR3 is 13 amino acids long. The germline V and J ends were trimmed by 7 bases and 6 bases, with 15 bases remaining between them. With regard to this clonotype: Its specificity is unknown.

Study-level findings and limits: Blood of patients with ankylosing spondylitis appeared to be characterized by a TCR beta motif of several highly homologous variants. Clones linked to the disease showed a CD8+ phenotype. They occurred at relatively low frequencies in peripheral blood.

TCRdb passed the 5' RACE reads through MiXCR, listing each CDR3 protein once. The data show 310,000 or so distinct CDR3 sequences, over 15% seen once. Sequenced sample: blood, either unsorted or a sorted T cell fraction (not recorded which). The receptor was isolated from a male donor with ankylosing spondylitis or in good health (not recorded which). The J gene is TRBJ1-1, the V gene TRBV6-1; D perhaps matches TRBD1 (5 bases). The CDR3 is CASNGALGSEAFF. CDR3 DNA sequence: TGTGCCAGCAACGGGGCGCTGGGTTCTGAAGCTTTCTTT.